This T cell receptor (beta chain) comes out of a study of CD4 and CD8 cells across lung adenocarcinoma regions. In TCRdb, the PCR reads were re-called with MiXCR into one record per CDR3 protein. The sample contains under 12,000 distinct CDR3 sequences, 59% of which appear only once. The V gene's germline CDR1 is MNHEY and CDR2 SVGAGI. Trimming shortened V by 4 bases and J by 10 bases, and 20 bases separated the two germline ends. The length of the CDR3 is 15 residues. Localized lung adenocarcinoma, a non-small cell lung cancer, affected the donors. This clonotype was observed once. This receptor was obtained from a male donor with lung adenocarcinoma. The CD4 and CD8 labels of this study may be unreliable. The chain joins TRBV6-5 to TRBJ2-1; no reliable D call. Material for sequencing was CD8+ T cells from the margin of a lung tumor. CDR3 residues: CASSFRGSALGEQFF. As DNA, the CDR3 is TGTGCCAGCAGTTTCCGTGGTTCGGCCCTTGGGGAGCAGTTCTTC.